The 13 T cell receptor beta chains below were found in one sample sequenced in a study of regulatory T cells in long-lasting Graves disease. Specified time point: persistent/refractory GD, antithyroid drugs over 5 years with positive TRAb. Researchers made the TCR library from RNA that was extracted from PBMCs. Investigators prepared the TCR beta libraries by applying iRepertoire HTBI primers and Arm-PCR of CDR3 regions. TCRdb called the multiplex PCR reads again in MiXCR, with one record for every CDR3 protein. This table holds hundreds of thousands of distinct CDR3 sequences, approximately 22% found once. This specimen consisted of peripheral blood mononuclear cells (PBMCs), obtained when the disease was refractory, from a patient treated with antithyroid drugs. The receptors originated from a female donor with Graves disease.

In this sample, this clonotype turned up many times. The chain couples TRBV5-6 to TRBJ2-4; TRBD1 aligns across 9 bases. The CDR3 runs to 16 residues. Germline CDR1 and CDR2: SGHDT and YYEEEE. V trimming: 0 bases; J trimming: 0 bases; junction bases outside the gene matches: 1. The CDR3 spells CASSLGTGVAKNIQYF. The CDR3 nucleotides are TGTGCCAGCAGCTTGGGGACAGGGGTAGCCAAAAACATTCAGTACTTC. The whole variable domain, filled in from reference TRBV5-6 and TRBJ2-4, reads DAGVTQSPTHLIKTRGQQVTLRCSPKSGHDTVSWYQQALGQGPQFIFQYYEEEERQRGNFPDRFSGHQFPNYSSELNVNALLLGDSALYLCASSLGTGVAKNIQYFGAGTRLSVL.

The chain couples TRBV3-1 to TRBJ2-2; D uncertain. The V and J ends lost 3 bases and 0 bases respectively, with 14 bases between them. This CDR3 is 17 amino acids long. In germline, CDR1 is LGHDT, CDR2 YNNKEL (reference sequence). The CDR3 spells CASSHPGLAANTGELFF. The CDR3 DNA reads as TGTGCCAGCAGCCACCCTGGATTAGCCGCGAACACCGGGGAGCTGTTTTTT.

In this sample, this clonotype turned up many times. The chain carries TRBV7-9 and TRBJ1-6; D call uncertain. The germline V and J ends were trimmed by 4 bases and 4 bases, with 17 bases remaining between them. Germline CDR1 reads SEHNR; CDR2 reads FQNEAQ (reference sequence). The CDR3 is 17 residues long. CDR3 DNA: TGTGCCAGCAGCTCATCGGACCATACTCAGTATAATTCACCCCTCCACTTT. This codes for CASSSSDHTQYNSPLHF.

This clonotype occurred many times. The CDR3 region has the DNA TGTGCCAGCAGTTTATGGGGGGGCGGTGATTATGGCTACACCTTC. It is translated as CASSLWGGGDYGYTF. The genes are TRBV28 and TRBJ1-2, with D perhaps TRBD1 (6 bases). Germline V gives CDR1 MDHEN, CDR2 SYDVKM. This CDR3 is 15 amino acids long. V dropped 0 bases and J dropped 5 bases, with 13 bases sitting between them.

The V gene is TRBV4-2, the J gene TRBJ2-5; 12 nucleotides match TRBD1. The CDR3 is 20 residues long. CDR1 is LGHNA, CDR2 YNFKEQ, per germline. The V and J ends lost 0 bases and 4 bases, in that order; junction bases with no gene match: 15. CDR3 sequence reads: CASSQDNWGTGGKKPETQYF. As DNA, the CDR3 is TGTGCCAGCAGCCAAGATAATTGGGGGACAGGGGGCAAAAAGCCAGAGACCCAGTACTTC.

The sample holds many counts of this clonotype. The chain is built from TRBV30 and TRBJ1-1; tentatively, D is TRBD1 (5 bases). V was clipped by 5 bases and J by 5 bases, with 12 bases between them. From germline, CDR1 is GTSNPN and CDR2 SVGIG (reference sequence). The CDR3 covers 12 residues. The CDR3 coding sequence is TGTGCCTGGGGGACCGCTCGGACTGAAGCTTTCTTT. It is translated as CAWGTARTEAFF.

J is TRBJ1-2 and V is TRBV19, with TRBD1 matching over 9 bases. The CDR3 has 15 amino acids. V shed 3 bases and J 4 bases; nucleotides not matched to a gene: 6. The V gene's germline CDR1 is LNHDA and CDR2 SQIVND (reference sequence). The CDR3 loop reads CASSIPRGQGYGYTF. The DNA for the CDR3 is TGTGCCAGTAGTATTCCACGGGGACAGGGCTATGGCTACACCTTC.

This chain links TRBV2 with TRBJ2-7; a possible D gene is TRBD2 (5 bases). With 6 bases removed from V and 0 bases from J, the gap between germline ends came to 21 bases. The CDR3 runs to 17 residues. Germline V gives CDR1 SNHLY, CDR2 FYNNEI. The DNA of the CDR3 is TGTGCCAGCAGAGCCGGCTCTAGGACTTTCAGCTCCTACGAGCAGTACTTC. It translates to CASRAGSRTFSSYEQYF.

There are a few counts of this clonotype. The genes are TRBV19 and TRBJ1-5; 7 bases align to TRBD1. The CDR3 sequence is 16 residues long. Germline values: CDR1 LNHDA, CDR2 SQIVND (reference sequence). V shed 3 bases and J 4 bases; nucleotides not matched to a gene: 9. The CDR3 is CASSITPGQLNQPQHF. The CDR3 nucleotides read TGTGCCAGTAGTATTACCCCGGGACAGCTAAATCAGCCCCAGCATTTT.

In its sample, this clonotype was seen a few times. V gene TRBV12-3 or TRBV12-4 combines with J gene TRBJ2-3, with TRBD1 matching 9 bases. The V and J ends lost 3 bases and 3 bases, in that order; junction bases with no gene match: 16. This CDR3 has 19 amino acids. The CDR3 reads CASSFVLGDRDGGTDTQYF. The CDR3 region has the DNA TGTGCCAGCAGTTTCGTGTTGGGGGACAGGGATGGAGGGACAGATACGCAGTATTTT.

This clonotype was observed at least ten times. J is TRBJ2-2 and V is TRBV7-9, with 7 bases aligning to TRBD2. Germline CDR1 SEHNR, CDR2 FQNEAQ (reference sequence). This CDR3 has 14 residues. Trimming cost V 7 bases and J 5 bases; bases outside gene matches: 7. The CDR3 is CASNAGVGTGELFF. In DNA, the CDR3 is TGTGCCAGCAACGCGGGAGTGGGTACCGGGGAGCTGTTTTTT.

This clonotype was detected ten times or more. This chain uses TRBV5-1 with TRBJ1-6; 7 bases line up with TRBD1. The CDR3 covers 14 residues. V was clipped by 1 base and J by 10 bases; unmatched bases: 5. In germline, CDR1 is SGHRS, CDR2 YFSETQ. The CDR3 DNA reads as TGCGCCAGCAGCTTGACAGGGGAGGAATCACCCCTCCACTTT. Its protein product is CASSLTGEESPLHF.

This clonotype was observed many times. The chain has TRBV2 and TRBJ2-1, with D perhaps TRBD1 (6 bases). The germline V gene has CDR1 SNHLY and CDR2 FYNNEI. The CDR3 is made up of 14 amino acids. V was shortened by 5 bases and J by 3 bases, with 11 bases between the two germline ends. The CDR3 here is CASSRQGIYNEQFF. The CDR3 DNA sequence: TGTGCCAGCAGTCGGCAGGGGATCTACAATGAGCAGTTCTTC.